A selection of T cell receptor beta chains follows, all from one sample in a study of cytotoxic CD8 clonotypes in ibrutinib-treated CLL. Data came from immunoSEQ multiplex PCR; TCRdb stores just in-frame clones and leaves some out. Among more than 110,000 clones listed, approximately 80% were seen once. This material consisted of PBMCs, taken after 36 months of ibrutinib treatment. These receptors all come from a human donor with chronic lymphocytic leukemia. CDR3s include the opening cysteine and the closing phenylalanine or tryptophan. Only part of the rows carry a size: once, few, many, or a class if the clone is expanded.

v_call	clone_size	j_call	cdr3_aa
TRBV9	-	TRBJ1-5	CASSVAPGADQPQHF
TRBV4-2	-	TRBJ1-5	CASSQDGTRSRPQHF
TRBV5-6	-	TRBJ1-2	CASSEDRVNYGYTF
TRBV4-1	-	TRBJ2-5	CASSQVGGRQAETQYF
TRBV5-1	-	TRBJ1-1	CASTWTGFTEAFF
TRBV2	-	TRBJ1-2	CASSALMAGYGYTF
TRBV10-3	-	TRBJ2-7	CAIRPAPPAGVTYEQYF
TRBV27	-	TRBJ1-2	CASMRTGGPLDGYTF
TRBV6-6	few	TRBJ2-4	CASLPPPPNIQYF
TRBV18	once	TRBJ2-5	CASSPLRNQETQYF
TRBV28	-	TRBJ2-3	CASSLGGARITDTQYF
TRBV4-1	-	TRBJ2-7	CASSYVGGEQYF
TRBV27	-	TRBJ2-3	CASSSLSGRATDTQYF
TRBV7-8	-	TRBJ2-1	CASSPPTGVGNEQFF
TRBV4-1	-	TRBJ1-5	CASSQDPRVGQPQHF
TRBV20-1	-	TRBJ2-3	CSAKKSDTQYF
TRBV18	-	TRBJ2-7	CASSPDGGSYEQYF
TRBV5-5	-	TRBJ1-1	CASTWGQNTEAFF
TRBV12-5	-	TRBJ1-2	CASGLGGQSYGYTF
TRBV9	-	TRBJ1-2	CASSEAATGLVGYTF
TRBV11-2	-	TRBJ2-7	CASSQWGRDYEQYF
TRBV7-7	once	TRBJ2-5	CASSLDLFGGPETQYF
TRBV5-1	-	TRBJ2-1	CASSLGSSGPYNEQFF
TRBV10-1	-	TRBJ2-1	CASSDSGFAYNEQFF
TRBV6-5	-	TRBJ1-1	CAVRRNTEAFF
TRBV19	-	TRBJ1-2	CASRPGTSMGYTF
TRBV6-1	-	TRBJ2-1	CASSEAGLGNEQFF
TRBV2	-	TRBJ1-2	CASSGQRDYGYTF
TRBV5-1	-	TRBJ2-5	CASSLAGNQETQYF
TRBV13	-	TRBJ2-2	CASSPGTANTGELFF
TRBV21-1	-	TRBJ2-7	CASSNGQGFDEQYF
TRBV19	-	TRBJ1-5	CASKSGNQPQHF
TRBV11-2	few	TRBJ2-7	CASSSPGTGAEQYF
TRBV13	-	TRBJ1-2	CASSPGTANYGYTF
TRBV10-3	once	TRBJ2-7	CANTKGQGYEQYF
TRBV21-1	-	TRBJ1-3	CASIPQKSGNTIYF
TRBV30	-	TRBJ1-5	CAWSGNGRNQPQHF
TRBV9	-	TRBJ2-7	CASSARQGPYEQYF
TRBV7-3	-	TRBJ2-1	CASSLAPRSSYNEQFF
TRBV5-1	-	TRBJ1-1	CASSAGTGAVAFF
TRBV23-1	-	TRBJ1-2	CASSQSGGGADGYTF
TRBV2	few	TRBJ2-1	CASTPLLTEQFF
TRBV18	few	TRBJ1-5	CASSPGGEQPQHF
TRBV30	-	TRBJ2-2	CAWITGYTGELFF
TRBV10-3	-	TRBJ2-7	CAISGKTGESSYEQYF
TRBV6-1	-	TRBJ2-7	CASSEAGRGNEQYF
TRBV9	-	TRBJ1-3	CASSDSNRMVGPGNTIYF
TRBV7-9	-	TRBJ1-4	CALRNEKLFF
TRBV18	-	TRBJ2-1	CASSPTGPNEQFF
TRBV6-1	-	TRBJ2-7	CASSVSGQGYEQYF
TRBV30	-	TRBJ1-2	CAWSQFGRVYGYTF
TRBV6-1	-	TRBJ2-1	CASSEAVGLIYNEQFF
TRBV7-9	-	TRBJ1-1	CASSNSGTEAFF
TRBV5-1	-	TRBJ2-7	CASSFNTDYYEQYF
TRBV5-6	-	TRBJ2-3	CASSLVAGTDTQYF